This T cell receptor beta chain was captured in a study of pediatric ulcerative colitis. Study information: Most patients had pancolitis, and two had left-sided colitis.

Study results and limitations: Substantially fewer templates came from a couple of patients' blood samples.

Germline V gene data show CDR1 as SGHTA and CDR2 as FQGNSA. This CDR3 has 12 residues. The V and J ends lost 5 bases and 0 bases respectively, with 5 bases between them. The assay was run at survey level. Sequencing used immunoSEQ multiplex PCR; TCRdb keeps in-frame clones, though not all of them. The table shows roughly 14,000 clones, with 90% occurring only once. Concerning this clone itself: Its antigen is not known.

This chain connects TRBV7-2 to TRBJ2-7, with D unresolved. This sequence originates from a boy aged 10-17 years with moderate ulcerative colitis. The sequenced sample consisted of blood. This CDR3 is CASSQLSYEQYF. In DNA form, the CDR3 reads TGTGCCAGCAGCCAACTCTCCTACGAGCAGTACTTC.